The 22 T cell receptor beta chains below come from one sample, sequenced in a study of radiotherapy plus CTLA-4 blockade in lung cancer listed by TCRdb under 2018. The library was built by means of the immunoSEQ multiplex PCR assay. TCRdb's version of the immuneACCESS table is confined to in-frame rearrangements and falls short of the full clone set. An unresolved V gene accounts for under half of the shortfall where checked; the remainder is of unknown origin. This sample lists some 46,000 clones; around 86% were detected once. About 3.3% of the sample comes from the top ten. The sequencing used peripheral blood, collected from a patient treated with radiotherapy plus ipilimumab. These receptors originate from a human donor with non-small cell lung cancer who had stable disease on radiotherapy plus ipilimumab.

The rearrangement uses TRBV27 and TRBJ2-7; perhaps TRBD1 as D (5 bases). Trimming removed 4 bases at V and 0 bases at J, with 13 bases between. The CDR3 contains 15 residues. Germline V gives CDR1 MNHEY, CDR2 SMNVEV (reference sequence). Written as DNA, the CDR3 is TGTGCCAGCAGTTCGTATGGTAGGGGCTCCTACGAGCAGTACTTC. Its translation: CASSSYGRGSYEQYF.

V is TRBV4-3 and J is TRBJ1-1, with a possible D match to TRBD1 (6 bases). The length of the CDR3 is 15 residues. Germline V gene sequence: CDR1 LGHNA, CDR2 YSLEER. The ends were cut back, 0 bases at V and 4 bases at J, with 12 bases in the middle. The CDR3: CASSQDRGISTEAFF. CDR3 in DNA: TGCGCCAGCAGCCAAGACAGGGGAATCAGCACTGAAGCTTTCTTT.

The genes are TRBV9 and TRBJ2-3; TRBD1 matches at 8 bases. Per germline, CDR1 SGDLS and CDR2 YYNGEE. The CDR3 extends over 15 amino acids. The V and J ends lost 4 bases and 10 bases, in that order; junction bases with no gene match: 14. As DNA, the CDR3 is TGTGCCAGCAGCACAAGGACAGGGCCCCAAAACTCGCAGTATTTT. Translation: CASSTRTGPQNSQYF.

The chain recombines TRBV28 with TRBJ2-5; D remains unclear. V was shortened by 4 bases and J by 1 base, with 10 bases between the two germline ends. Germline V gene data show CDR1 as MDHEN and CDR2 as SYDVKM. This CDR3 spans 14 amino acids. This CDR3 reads CASSYSQVQETQYF. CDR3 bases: TGTGCCAGCAGTTACAGCCAGGTCCAAGAGACCCAGTACTTC.

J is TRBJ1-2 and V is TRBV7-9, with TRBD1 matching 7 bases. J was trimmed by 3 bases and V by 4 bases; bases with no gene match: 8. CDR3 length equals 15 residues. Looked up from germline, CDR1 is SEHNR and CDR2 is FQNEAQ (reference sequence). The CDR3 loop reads CASSSLDRTYYGYTF. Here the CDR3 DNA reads TGTGCCAGCAGCTCATTGGACAGGACCTACTATGGCTACACCTTC.

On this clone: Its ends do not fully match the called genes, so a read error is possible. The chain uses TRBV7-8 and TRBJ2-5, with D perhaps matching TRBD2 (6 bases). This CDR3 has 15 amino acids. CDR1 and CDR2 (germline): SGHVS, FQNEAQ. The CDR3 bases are TGTGCCAGCAGCCTCAGCGGGCTGGGACCCTACGAGCAGCACTTC. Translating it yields CASSLSGLGPYEQHF.

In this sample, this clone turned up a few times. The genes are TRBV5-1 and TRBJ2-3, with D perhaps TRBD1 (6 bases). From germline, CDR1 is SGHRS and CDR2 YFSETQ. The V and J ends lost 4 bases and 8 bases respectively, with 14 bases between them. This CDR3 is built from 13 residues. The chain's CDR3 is CASSTGQPPTQYF. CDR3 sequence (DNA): TGCGCCAGCAGCACTGGACAGCCACCTACGCAGTATTTT.

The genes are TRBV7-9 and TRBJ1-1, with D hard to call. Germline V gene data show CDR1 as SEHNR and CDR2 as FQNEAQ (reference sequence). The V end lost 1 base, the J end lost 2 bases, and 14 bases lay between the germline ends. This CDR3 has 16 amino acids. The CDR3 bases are TGTGCCAGCAGCTTAGAGAGAGGGAGCAAAAACACTGAAGCTTTCTTT. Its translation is CASSLERGSKNTEAFF.

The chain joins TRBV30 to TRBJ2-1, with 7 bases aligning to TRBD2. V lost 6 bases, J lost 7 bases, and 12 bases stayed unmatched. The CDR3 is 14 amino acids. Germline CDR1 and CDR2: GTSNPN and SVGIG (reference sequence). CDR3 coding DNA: TGTGCCTGTCACGAGGAAGGCGGGAGTAATGAGCAGTTCTTC. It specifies CACHEEGGSNEQFF.

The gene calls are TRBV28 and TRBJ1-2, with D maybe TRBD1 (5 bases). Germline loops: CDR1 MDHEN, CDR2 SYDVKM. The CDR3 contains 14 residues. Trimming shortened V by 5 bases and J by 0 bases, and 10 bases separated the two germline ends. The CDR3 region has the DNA TGTGCCAGCAGTAGGACGGACACTAACTATGGCTACACCTTC. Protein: CASSRTDTNYGYTF.

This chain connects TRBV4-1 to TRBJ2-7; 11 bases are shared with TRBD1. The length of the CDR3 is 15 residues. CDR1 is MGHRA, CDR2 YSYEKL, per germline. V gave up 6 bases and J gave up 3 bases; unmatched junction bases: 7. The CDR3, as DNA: TGCGCCAGCAGACCTACCGGGACAGGGGGCTACGAGCAGTACTTC. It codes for CASRPTGTGGYEQYF.

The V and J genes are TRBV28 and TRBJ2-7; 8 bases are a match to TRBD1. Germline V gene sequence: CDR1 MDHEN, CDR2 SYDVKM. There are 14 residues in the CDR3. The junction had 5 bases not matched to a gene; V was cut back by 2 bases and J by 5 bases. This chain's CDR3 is CASSLQGARNEQYF. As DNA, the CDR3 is TGTGCCAGCAGTTTACAGGGGGCGCGGAACGAGCAGTACTTC.

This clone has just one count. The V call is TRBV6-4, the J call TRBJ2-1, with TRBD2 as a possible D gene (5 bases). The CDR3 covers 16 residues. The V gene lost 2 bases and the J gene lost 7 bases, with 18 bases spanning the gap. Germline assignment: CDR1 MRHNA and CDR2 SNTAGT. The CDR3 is CASSDGRSGDGNEQFF. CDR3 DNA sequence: TGTGCCAGCAGTGACGGGCGCAGCGGAGATGGAAATGAGCAGTTCTTC.

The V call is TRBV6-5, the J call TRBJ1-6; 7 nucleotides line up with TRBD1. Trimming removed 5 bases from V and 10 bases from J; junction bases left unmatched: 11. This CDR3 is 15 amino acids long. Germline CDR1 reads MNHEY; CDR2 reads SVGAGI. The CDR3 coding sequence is TGTGCCAGCAGTCCGACAGGGACCGCGGGCTCACCCCTCCACTTT. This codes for CASSPTGTAGSPLHF.

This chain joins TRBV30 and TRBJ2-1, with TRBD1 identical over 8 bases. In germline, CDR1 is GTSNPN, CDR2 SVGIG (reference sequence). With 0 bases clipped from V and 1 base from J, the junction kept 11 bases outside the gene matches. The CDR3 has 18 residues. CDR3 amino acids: CAWSVLDRAPGSYNEQFF. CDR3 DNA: TGTGCCTGGAGTGTACTGGACAGGGCGCCCGGGTCCTACAATGAGCAGTTCTTC.

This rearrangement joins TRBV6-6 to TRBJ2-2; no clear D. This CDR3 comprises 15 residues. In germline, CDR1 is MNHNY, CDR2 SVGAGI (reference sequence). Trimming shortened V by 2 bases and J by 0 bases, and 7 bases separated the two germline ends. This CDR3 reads CASSYEVSNTGELFF. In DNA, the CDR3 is TGTGCCAGCAGTTACGAGGTATCGAACACCGGGGAGCTGTTTTTT.

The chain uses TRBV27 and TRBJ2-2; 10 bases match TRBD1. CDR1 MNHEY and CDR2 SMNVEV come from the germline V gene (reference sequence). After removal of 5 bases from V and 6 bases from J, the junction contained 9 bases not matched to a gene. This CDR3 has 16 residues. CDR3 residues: CASSPWTGGHSGELFF. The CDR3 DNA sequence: TGTGCCAGCAGTCCGTGGACAGGGGGACATTCCGGGGAGCTGTTTTTT.

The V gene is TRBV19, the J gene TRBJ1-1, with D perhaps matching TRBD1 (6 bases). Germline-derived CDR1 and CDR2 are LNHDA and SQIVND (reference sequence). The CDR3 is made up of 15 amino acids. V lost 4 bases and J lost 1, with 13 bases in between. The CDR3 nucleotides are TGTGCCAGTAGTAGAAGACAGGTGGAGAACACTGAAGCTTTCTTT. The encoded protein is CASSRRQVENTEAFF.

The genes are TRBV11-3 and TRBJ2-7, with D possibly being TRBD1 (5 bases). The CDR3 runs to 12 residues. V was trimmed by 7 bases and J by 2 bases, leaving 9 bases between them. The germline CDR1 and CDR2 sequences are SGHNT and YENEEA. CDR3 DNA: TGTGCCAGCACAGTACAGGCCTACGAGCAGTACTTC. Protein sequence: CASTVQAYEQYF.

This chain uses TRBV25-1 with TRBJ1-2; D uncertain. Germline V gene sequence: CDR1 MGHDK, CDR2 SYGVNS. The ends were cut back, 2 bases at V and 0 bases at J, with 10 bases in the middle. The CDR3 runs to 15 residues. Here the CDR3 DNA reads TGTGCCAGCAGTGAAAACAGCCTTTCTAACTATGGCTACACCTTC. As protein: CASSENSLSNYGYTF.

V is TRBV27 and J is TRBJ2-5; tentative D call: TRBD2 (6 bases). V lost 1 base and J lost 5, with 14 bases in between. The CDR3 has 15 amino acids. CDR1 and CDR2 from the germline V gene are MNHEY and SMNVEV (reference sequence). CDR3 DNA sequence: TGTGCCAGCAGTTTATTTGGGGGAGGTTGGGAGACCCAGTACTTC. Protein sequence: CASSLFGGGWETQYF.

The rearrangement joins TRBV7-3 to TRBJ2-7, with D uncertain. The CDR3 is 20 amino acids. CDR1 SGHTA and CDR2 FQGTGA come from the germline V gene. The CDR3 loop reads CAAADPSQPTHPRITYEQYF. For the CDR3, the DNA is TGTGCTGCAGCCGACCCCTCGCAACCGACACATCCACGGATCACCTACGAGCAGTACTTC.